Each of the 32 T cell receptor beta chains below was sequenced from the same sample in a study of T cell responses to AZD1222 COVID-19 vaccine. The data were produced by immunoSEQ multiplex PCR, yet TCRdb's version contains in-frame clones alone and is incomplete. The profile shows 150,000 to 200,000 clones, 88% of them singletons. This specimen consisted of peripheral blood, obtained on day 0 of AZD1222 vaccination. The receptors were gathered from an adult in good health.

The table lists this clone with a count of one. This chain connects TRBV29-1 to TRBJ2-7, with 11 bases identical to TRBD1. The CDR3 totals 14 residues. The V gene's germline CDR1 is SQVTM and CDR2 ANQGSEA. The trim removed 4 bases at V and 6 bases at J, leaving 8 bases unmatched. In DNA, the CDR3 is TGCAGCGTTGGGGGACAGGGGGGTTTAGGCGAGCAGTACTTC. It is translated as CSVGGQGGLGEQYF.

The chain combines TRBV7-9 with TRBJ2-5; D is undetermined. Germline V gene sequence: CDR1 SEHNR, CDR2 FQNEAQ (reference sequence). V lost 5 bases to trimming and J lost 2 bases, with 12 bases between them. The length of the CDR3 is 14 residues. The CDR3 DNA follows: TGTGCCAGCAGCCCTAAAGCCAGTCAAGAGACCCAGTACTTC. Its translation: CASSPKASQETQYF.

CDR3 DNA sequence: TGTGCCAGTTTACAGGGAAACGAGCAGTACTTC. It encodes CASLQGNEQYF. The rearrangement uses TRBV27 and TRBJ2-7; D might be TRBD1 (6 bases). Looked up from germline, CDR1 is MNHEY and CDR2 is SMNVEV (reference sequence). CDR3 length: 11 amino acids. Trimming shortened V by 9 bases and J by 5 bases, and 11 bases separated the two germline ends.

The CDR3: CASSLLGGANEQFF. CDR3 sequence (DNA): TGTGCCAGCAGCTTACTGGGCGGGGCTAATGAGCAGTTCTTC. The V and J genes are TRBV7-9 and TRBJ2-1; D perhaps matches TRBD2 (6 bases). Germline CDR1 is SEHNR and CDR2 is FQNEAQ (reference sequence). This CDR3 has 14 residues. The V end lost 2 bases, the J end lost 7 bases, and 12 bases lay between the germline ends.

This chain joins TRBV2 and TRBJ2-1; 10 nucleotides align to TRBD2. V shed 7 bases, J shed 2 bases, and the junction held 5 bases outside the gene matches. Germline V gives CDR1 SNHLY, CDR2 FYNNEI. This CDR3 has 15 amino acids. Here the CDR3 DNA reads TGTGCCAGCACCCCAAGCGGGAGGGCCTACAATGAGCAGTTCTTC. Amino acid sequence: CASTPSGRAYNEQFF. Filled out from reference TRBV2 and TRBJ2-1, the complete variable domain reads EPEVTQTPSHQVTQMGQEVILRCVPISNHLYFYWYRQILGQKVEFLVSFYNNEISEKSEIFDDQFSVERPDGSNFTLKIRSTKLEDSAMYFCASTPSGRAYNEQFFGPGTRLTVL.

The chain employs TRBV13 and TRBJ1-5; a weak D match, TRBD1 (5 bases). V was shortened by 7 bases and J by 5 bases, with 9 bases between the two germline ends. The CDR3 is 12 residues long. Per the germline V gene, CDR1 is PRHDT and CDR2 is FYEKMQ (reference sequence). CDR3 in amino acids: CASKWGDQPQHF. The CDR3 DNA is TGTGCCAGCAAATGGGGGGATCAGCCCCAGCATTTT.

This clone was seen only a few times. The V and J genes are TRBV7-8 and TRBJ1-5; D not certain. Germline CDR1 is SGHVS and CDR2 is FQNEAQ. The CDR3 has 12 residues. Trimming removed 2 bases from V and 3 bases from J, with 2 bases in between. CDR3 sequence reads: CASSLPNQPQHF. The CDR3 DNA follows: TGTGCCAGCAGCTTACCCAATCAGCCCCAGCATTTT.

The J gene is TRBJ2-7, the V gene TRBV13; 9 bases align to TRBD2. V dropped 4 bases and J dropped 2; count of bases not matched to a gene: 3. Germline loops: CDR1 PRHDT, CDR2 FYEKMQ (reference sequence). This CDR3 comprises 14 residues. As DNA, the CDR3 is TGTGCCAGCAGCTCTAGCGGGACTACCTACGAGCAGTACTTC. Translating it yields CASSSSGTTYEQYF.

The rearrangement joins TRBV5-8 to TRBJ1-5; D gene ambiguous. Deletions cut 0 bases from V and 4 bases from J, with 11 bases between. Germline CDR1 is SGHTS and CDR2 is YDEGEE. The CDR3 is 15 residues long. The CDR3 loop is CASSLGLRRNQPQHF. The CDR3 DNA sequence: TGTGCCAGCAGCTTGGGCCTCAGGAGAAATCAGCCCCAGCATTTT.

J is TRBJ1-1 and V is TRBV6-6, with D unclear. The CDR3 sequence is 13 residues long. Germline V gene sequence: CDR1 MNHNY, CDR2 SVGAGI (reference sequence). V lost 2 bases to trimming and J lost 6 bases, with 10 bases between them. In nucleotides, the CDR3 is TGTGCCAGCAGTTACACAGCGTGGGCTGAAGCTTTCTTT. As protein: CASSYTAWAEAFF.

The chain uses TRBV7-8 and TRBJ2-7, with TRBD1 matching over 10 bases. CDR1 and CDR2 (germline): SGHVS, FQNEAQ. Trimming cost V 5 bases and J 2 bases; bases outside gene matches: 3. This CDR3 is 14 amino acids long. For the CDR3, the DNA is TGTGCCAGCAGCCCCGGGACAGGGGCCTACGAGCAGTACTTC. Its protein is CASSPGTGAYEQYF.

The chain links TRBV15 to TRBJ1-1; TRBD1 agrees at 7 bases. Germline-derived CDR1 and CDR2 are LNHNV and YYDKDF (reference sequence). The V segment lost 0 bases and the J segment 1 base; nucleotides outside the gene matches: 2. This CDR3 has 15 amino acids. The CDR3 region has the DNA TGTGCCACCAGCAGAGAAAAGGGGGCGAACACTGAAGCTTTCTTT. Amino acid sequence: CATSREKGANTEAFF.

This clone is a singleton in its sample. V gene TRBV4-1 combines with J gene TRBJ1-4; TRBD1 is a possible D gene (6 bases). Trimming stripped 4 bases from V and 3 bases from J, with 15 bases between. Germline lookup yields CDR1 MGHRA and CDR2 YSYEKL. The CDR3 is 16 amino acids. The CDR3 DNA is TGCGCCAGCAGCCTACGACAGGTTTGGCCTAATGAAAAACTGTTTTTT. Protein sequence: CASSLRQVWPNEKLFF.

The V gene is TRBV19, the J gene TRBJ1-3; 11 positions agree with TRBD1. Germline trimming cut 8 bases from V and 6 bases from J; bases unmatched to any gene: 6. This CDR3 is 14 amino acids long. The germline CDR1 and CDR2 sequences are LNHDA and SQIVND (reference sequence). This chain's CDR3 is CASFEGQGANTIYF. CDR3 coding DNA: TGTGCCAGTTTCGAAGGACAGGGGGCAAACACCATATATTTT.

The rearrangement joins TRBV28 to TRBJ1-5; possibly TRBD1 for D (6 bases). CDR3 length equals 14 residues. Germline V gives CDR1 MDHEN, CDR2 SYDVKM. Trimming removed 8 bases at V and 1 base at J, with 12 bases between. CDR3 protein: CASHTGMSNQPQHF. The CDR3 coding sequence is TGTGCCAGCCATACAGGGATGAGCAATCAGCCCCAGCATTTT. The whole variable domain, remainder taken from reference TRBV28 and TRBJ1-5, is DVKVTQSSRYLVKRTGEKVFLECVQDMDHENMFWYRQDPGLGLRLIYFSYDVKMKEKGDIPEGYSVSREKKERFSLILESASTNQTSMYLCASHTGMSNQPQHFGDGTRLSIL.

The CDR3 DNA sequence: TGTGCCAGCAGCTTTAGGACAGATGATCAGCCCCAGCATTTT. Protein: CASSFRTDDQPQHF. The V and J genes are TRBV7-9 and TRBJ1-5; TRBD1 is a possible D gene (6 bases). The V gene lost 3 bases and the J gene lost 5 bases, with 11 bases spanning the gap. Germline CDR1 SEHNR, CDR2 FQNEAQ (reference sequence). The CDR3 extends over 14 amino acids.

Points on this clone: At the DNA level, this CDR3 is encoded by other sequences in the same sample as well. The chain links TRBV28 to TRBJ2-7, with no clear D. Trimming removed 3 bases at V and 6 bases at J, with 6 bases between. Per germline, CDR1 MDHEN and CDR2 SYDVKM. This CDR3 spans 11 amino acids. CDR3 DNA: TGTGCCAGCAGTTTTTCAGGCGAGCAGTACTTC. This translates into CASSFSGEQYF.

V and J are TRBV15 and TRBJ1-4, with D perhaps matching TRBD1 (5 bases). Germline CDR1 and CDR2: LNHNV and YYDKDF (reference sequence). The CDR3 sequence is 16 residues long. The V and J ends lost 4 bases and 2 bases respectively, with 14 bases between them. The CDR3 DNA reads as TGTGCCACCAGCAAAGTTATCAGGGCCACTAATGAAAAACTGTTTTTT. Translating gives CATSKVIRATNEKLFF. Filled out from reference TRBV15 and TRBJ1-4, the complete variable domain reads DAMVIQNPRYQVTQFGKPVTLSCSQTLNHNVMYWYQQKSSQAPKLLFHYYDKDFNNEADTPDNFQSRRPNTSFCFLDIRSPGLGDTAMYLCATSKVIRATNEKLFFGSGTQLSVL.

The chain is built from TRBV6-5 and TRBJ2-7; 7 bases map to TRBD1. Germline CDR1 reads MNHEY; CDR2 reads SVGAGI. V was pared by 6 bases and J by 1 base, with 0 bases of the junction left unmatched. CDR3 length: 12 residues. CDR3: CASRGQSYEQYF. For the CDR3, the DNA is TGTGCCAGCAGGGGACAGTCCTACGAGCAGTACTTC.

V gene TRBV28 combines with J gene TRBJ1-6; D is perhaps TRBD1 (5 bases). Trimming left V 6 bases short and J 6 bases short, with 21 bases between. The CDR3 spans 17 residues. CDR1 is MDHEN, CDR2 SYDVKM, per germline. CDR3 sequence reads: CASSLRTIGALNSPLHF. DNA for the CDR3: TGTGCCAGCAGCCTACGGACAATAGGGGCCCTTAATTCACCCCTCCACTTT.

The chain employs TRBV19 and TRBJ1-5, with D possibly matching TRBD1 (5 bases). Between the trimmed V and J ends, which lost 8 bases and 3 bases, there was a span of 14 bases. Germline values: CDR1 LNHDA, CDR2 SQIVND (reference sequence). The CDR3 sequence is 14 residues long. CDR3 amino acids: CASRGDSNNQPQHF. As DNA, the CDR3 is TGTGCCAGTCGAGGGGACTCTAACAATCAGCCCCAGCATTTT.

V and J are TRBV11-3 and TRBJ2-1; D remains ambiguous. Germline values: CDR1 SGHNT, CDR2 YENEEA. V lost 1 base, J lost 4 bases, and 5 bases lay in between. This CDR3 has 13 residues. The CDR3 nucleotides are TGTGCCAGCAGCTTAGGCAGATACAATGAGCAGTTCTTC. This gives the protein CASSLGRYNEQFF.

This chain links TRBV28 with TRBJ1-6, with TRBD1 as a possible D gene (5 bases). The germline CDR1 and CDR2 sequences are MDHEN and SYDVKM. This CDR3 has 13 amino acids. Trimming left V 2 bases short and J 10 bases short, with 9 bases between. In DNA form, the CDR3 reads TGTGCCAGCAGTTTACAGGGAGGATCACCCCTCCACTTT. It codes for CASSLQGGSPLHF. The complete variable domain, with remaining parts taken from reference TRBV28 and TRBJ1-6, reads DVKVTQSSRYLVKRTGEKVFLECVQDMDHENMFWYRQDPGLGLRLIYFSYDVKMKEKGDIPEGYSVSREKKERFSLILESASTNQTSMYLCASSLQGGSPLHFGNGTRLTVT.

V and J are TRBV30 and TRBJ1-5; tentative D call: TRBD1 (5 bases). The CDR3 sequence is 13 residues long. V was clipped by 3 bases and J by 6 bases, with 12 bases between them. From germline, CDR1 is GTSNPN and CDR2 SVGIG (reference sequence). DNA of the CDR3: TGTGCCTGGAGCGATACAGGAAGTCAGCCCCAGCATTTT. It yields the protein CAWSDTGSQPQHF.

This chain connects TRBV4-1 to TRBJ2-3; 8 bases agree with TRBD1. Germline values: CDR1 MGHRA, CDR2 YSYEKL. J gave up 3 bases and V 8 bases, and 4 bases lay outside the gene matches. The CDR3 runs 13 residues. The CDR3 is CASQRQGTDTQYF. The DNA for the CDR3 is TGCGCCAGCCAAAGACAGGGGACAGATACGCAGTATTTT.

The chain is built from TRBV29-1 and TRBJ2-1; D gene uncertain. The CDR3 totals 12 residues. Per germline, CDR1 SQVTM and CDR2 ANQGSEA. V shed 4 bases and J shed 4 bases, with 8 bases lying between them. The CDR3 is CSVGESYNEQFF. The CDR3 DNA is TGCAGCGTTGGAGAGAGTTACAATGAGCAGTTCTTC.

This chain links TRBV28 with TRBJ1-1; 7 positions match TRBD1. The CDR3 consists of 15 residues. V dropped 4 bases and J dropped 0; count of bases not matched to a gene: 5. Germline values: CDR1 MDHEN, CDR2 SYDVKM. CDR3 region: CASSSPDRLNTEAFF. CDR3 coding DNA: TGTGCCAGCAGTTCCCCGGACAGGCTGAACACTGAAGCTTTCTTT.

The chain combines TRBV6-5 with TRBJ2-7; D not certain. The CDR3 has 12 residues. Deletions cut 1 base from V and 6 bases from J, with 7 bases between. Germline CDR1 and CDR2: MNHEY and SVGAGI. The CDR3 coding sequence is TGTGCCAGCAGTTACTGGACGAGCGAGCAGTACTTC. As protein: CASSYWTSEQYF.

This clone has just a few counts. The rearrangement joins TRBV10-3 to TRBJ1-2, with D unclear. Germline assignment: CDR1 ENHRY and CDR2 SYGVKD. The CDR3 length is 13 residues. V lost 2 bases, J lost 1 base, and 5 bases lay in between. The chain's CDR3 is CAISEIGNYGYTF. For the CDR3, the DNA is TGTGCCATCAGTGAGATAGGTAACTATGGCTACACCTTC.

CDR3: CASTMGGGGEQFF. DNA for the CDR3: TGTGCCAGCACCATGGGTGGGGGGGGTGAGCAGTTCTTC. The rearrangement uses TRBV12-3 or TRBV12-4 and TRBJ2-1; 7 bases are shared with TRBD2. V shed 7 bases, J shed 9 bases, and the junction held 9 bases outside the gene matches. There are 13 residues in the CDR3.

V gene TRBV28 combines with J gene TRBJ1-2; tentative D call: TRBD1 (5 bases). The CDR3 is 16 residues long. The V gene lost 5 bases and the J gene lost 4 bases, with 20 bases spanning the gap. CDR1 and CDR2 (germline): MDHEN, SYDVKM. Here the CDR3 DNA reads TGTGCCAGCAGTACCACGGCAGGGTCCCTCCTCTATGGCTACACCTTC. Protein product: CASSTTAGSLLYGYTF.

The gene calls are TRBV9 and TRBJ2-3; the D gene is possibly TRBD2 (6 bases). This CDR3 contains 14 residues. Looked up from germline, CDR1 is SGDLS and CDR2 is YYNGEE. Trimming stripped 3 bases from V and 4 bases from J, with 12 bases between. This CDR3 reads CASSAVPGADTQYF. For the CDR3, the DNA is TGTGCCAGCAGCGCCGTACCGGGGGCAGATACGCAGTATTTT.